What follows is one T cell receptor beta chain and its context. Its recognized antigen is unknown. It has no much larger one-base neighbor in the sample; base qualities were not kept. The immunoSEQ Assay, a bias-controlled multiplex PCR, was used to amplify TCRbeta CDR3 regions from genomic DNA. Regarding the original processing steps: The number of nucleated cells in each sample was estimated by amplification of reference gene primers within the assay. To quantify the absolute abundance of each unique TCRbeta CDR3 rearrangement, sequence reads were collapsed and filtered. For each sample, productive Simpson clonality was calculated as the square root of Simpson's diversity index over productive rearrangements. TCRdb limited this immuneACCESS table to in-frame rearrangements with V and J called. A share of clones is missing; checked studies link under half to unresolved V genes, and the rest is unexplained. From that table come the V and J calls and clone size; the DNA was used to work out D and trimming. Here the sample has about 130,000 clones; 70% to 75% occur a single time. Of the sample, more than 5% falls within the top ten clones.

V lost 3 bases and J lost 2 bases; the stretch between them is 8 bases long. The CDR3 holds 14 amino acids from the cysteine to the phenylalanine. The sequence is cut down to CDR3 DNA, 42 bases in frame from base 1. CDR1 is given as KGHSH and CDR2 as LQKENI, both from the germline V gene. Whole blood was collected in K2EDTA tubes by collaborating institutions according to the institutions' own protocols. For TCRbeta analysis, collaborator samples were shipped as frozen whole blood, as isolated PBMCs, or as DNA extracted from either sample type. These data originate in a study of blood T cell repertoires in COVID-19 (dated by TCRdb to 2018 to 2020). In terms of the full investigation: Samples covering the acute and convalescent phases of COVID-19 were provided by collaborators in the United States, Italy and Spain. The material from the prospective study consisted of cDNA or gDNA derived from T cells, B-cell-depleted T cells, or PBMCs. Subjects who had been exposed to COVID-19, were actively infected with it, or had recovered from it provided the deeply sampled blood TCRbeta repertoires that made up the dataset. The repertoires were released in a freely available public database intended as a resource for research on the immune response to SARS-CoV-2. Samples were obtained from the ongoing ImmuneRACE study (first 160 participants) and from 1,254 subjects provided by 6 global collaborators. Sample metadata almost always included a de-identified subject ID, COVID-19 status, age in years and sex. Where HLA class I and class II types were available, the types were taken from metadata supplied by the sample provider, not from assay-based typing. General study outcomes and caveats: The quantity of clinical and demographic metadata differed by source and by participant and was supplied without curation.

This receptor was taken from a man between 60 and 70 years old with acute or convalescent COVID-19. Material: peripheral blood. This chain joins TRBV18 to TRBJ2-4, with no reliable assignment of the D segment. In nucleotide form, the sequence is TGTGCCAGCTCACCCGTCGGTACCAAAAACATTCAGTACTTC. This translates into CASSPVGTKNIQYF.